This T cell receptor (beta chain) was observed in a study of blood T cell repertoires in COVID-19. At the level of the study: Acute-phase and convalescent COVID-19 samples originated in the United States, Italy and Spain. T cells, B-cell-depleted T cells, or PBMCs provided the cDNA or gDNA that served as material.

Per the original methods: Counts of nucleated cells, estimated from reference gene primer amplification, were obtained. Generated by immunoSEQ multiplex PCR, the TCRdb table keeps only in-frame clones and is missing some. V and J calls and clone size are given by that table; D and trimming were obtained from the DNA. This sample yields about 140,000 clones, of which roughly 84% are seen a single time; approximately 8% belongs to the top ten. This CDR3 spans 17 amino acids. The germline V gene encodes CDR1 MGHDK and CDR2 SYGVNS. V gave up 4 bases and J gave up 2 bases, with 17 bases separating them. The sequencing input was peripheral blood. This rearrangement joins TRBV25-1 to TRBJ2-2, with TRBD1 as a possible D gene (6 bases). This receptor was identified in a human donor in a cohort sampled during active COVID-19. As DNA, the CDR3 is TGTGCCAGCAGTGGACGAACAGGGATTGGAAACACCGGGGAGCTGTTTTTT. Protein: CASSGRTGIGNTGELFF.